These T cell receptor beta chains were read from a single sample in a study of blood T cells in healthy people across ages. Each CDR3 protein is one row after TCRdb ran MiXCR on the 5' RACE reads. The data show about 810,000 distinct CDR3 sequences, roughly 40% seen once. The sequenced sample consisted of blood. These receptor sequences come from a man aged 18 to 30 in good health. CDR3s include the opening cysteine and the closing phenylalanine or tryptophan. Each record gives: V gene, clone size, J gene, D gene, CDR3 length, CDR3 DNA, CDR3 protein. A D gene is named only where the DNA matches it firmly. Size is omitted from some rows. Given values are once, few, many or a class for expanded clones.

v_call: TRBV2; clone_size: few; j_call: TRBJ1-1; d_call: NA; cdr3_length: 11; cdr3_nt: TGTGCCAGCCCATCGGGGGGTCAAGCTTTCTTT; cdr3_aa: CASPSGGQAFF
v_call: TRBV11-2; clone_size: few; j_call: TRBJ2-3; d_call: NA; cdr3_length: 16; cdr3_nt: TGTGCCAGCAGCTTACTTCCGGGACGGGCCACAGATACGCAGTATTTT; cdr3_aa: CASSLLPGRATDTQYF
v_call: TRBV5-4; clone_size: NA; j_call: TRBJ2-1; d_call: TRBD1; cdr3_length: 16; cdr3_nt: TGTGCCAGCAGACCGGCCACCGGGACAGGGCAAGAGACCCAGTTCTTC; cdr3_aa: CASRPATGTGQETQFF
v_call: TRBV5-1; clone_size: NA; j_call: TRBJ2-1; d_call: NA; cdr3_length: 12; cdr3_nt: TGCGCCAGCAGCTTAGGGAAAGATGAGCAGTTCTTC; cdr3_aa: CASSLGKDEQFF
v_call: TRBV18; clone_size: NA; j_call: TRBJ1-1; d_call: TRBD1; cdr3_length: 14; cdr3_nt: TGTGCCAGCTCACCAAGGACAGGGGGCACTGAAGCTTTCTTT; cdr3_aa: CASSPRTGGTEAFF
v_call: TRBV30; clone_size: few; j_call: TRBJ1-2; d_call: NA; cdr3_length: 14; cdr3_nt: TGTGCCTGGATTAGGAGGGGAACTAACTATGGCTACACCTTC; cdr3_aa: CAWIRRGTNYGYTF
v_call: TRBV5-1; clone_size: NA; j_call: TRBJ1-1; d_call: NA; cdr3_length: 15; cdr3_nt: TGCGCCAGCAGCTTGGCGAGCCTTAAGAACACTGAAGCTTTCTTT; cdr3_aa: CASSLASLKNTEAFF
v_call: TRBV2; clone_size: NA; j_call: TRBJ2-4; d_call: TRBD1; cdr3_length: 16; cdr3_nt: TGTGCCAGCAGTGAAGCTCATCGGACAGGCGAAAACATTCAGTACTTC; cdr3_aa: CASSEAHRTGENIQYF
v_call: TRBV27; clone_size: many; j_call: TRBJ1-2; d_call: NA; cdr3_length: 13; cdr3_nt: TGCGCCAGCAGCTTGTCAGCTAACTATGGCTACACCTTC; cdr3_aa: CASSLSANYGYTF
v_call: TRBV12-3/TRBV12-4; clone_size: many; j_call: TRBJ1-2; d_call: NA; cdr3_length: 13; cdr3_nt: TGTGCCAGCAGCCCAGGGACCGAGTATGGCTACACCTTC; cdr3_aa: CASSPGTEYGYTF
v_call: TRBV3-1; clone_size: NA; j_call: TRBJ2-3; d_call: NA; cdr3_length: 13; cdr3_nt: TGTGCCAGCAGCCAAGTCAGCGCAGATACGCAGTATTTT; cdr3_aa: CASSQVSADTQYF
v_call: TRBV6-5; clone_size: NA; j_call: TRBJ2-5; d_call: NA; cdr3_length: 13; cdr3_nt: TGTGCCACCGCACTGGGAGGGGGAGAGACCCAGTACTTC; cdr3_aa: CATALGGGETQYF
v_call: TRBV12-5; clone_size: NA; j_call: TRBJ2-2; d_call: NA; cdr3_length: 16; cdr3_nt: TGTGCTAGTGGTGAAAACCCCGCAGGGACCACCGGGGAGCTGTTTTTT; cdr3_aa: CASGENPAGTTGELFF
v_call: TRBV7-9; clone_size: many; j_call: TRBJ2-1; d_call: TRBD2; cdr3_length: 15; cdr3_nt: TGTGCCAGCAGCTCCGGGACTAGCGTATACAATGAGCAGTTCTTC; cdr3_aa: CASSSGTSVYNEQFF
v_call: TRBV7-9; clone_size: few; j_call: TRBJ1-2; d_call: NA; cdr3_length: 15; cdr3_nt: TGTGCCAGCAGCTTAGGGGAAGAAGCTAACTATGGCTACACCTTC; cdr3_aa: CASSLGEEANYGYTF
v_call: TRBV12-3/TRBV12-4; clone_size: NA; j_call: TRBJ2-5; d_call: TRBD1; cdr3_length: 13; cdr3_nt: TGTGCTGTGAGGACAGGGGCCTACAATGAGCAGTACTTC; cdr3_aa: CAVRTGAYNEQYF
v_call: TRBV20-1; clone_size: NA; j_call: TRBJ1-1; d_call: NA; cdr3_length: 15; cdr3_nt: TGCAGTGCTAGAGCTGGGGCAGGGGATAACACTGAAGCTTTCTTT; cdr3_aa: CSARAGAGDNTEAFF
v_call: TRBV6-6; clone_size: NA; j_call: TRBJ2-7; d_call: NA; cdr3_length: 15; cdr3_nt: TGTGCCAGCAGTTCGGATCCCGGTGAGACCGGCGAGCAGTACTTC; cdr3_aa: CASSSDPGETGEQYF
v_call: TRBV7-2; clone_size: NA; j_call: TRBJ2-5; d_call: NA; cdr3_length: 15; cdr3_nt: TGTGCCAGCAGCTTAGAAGGGGTAGCGCTCAATGAGCAGTACTTC; cdr3_aa: CASSLEGVALNEQYF
v_call: TRBV28; clone_size: NA; j_call: TRBJ1-2; d_call: TRBD1; cdr3_length: 14; cdr3_nt: TGTGCCAGCAGTCGGGGACAGCGAAACTATGGCTACACCTTC; cdr3_aa: CASSRGQRNYGYTF
v_call: TRBV2; clone_size: NA; j_call: TRBJ1-1; d_call: NA; cdr3_length: 13; cdr3_nt: TGTGCCAGCAGAGCTTCATTGAACACTGAAGCTTTCTTT; cdr3_aa: CASRASLNTEAFF
v_call: TRBV25-1; clone_size: many; j_call: TRBJ2-5; d_call: NA; cdr3_length: 11; cdr3_nt: TGTGCCAGCAGTGGAGAAGAGACCCAGTACTTC; cdr3_aa: CASSGEETQYF
v_call: TRBV4-3; clone_size: many; j_call: TRBJ1-2; d_call: NA; cdr3_length: 14; cdr3_nt: TGCGCCAGCAGCCAAGACGGGCCCAACTATGGCTACACCTTC; cdr3_aa: CASSQDGPNYGYTF
v_call: TRBV4-1; clone_size: NA; j_call: TRBJ1-2; d_call: NA; cdr3_length: 17; cdr3_nt: TGCGCCAGCAGCCAAGATAAGGGGAGGGTTCGGGGTTATGGCTACACCTTC; cdr3_aa: CASSQDKGRVRGYGYTF
v_call: TRBV4-2; clone_size: few; j_call: TRBJ1-2; d_call: TRBD1; cdr3_length: 18; cdr3_nt: TGTGCCAGCAGCCAAGAAGGGTCCGGTGGGACAGGGAATTTTGGCTACACCTTC; cdr3_aa: CASSQEGSGGTGNFGYTF
v_call: TRBV2; clone_size: many; j_call: TRBJ2-7; d_call: TRBD1; cdr3_length: 15; cdr3_nt: TGTGCCAGCAGTTCTACCGGGACAGCAACCTACGAGCAGTACTTC; cdr3_aa: CASSSTGTATYEQYF
v_call: TRBV7-9; clone_size: NA; j_call: TRBJ2-1; d_call: NA; cdr3_length: 15; cdr3_nt: TGTGCCAGCAGCTTAAGTGGGTATAAAAACAATGAGCAGTTCTTC; cdr3_aa: CASSLSGYKNNEQFF
v_call: TRBV3-1; clone_size: NA; j_call: TRBJ2-7; d_call: TRBD1; cdr3_length: 18; cdr3_nt: TGTGCCAGCAGCCAAGAGAAGAGGGACAGGGGGAGCCTCTACGAGCAGTACTTC; cdr3_aa: CASSQEKRDRGSLYEQYF
v_call: TRBV7-3; clone_size: few; j_call: TRBJ2-6; d_call: NA; cdr3_length: 16; cdr3_nt: TGTGCCAGCAGCTTAGGTCCAGGGGTCGGGGCCAACGTCCTGACTTTC; cdr3_aa: CASSLGPGVGANVLTF
v_call: TRBV18; clone_size: few; j_call: TRBJ1-1; d_call: NA; cdr3_length: 14; cdr3_nt: TGTGCCAGCTCCCCGACAGATATGAACACTGAAGCTTTCTTT; cdr3_aa: CASSPTDMNTEAFF
v_call: TRBV10-3; clone_size: NA; j_call: TRBJ1-2; d_call: NA; cdr3_length: 15; cdr3_nt: TGTGCCATCAGTGAGGGAGACAGAACCTCCTATGGCTACACCTTC; cdr3_aa: CAISEGDRTSYGYTF
v_call: TRBV11-2; clone_size: NA; j_call: TRBJ1-4; d_call: NA; cdr3_length: 15; cdr3_nt: TGTGCCAGCAGCCCGATGGGGGCAACTAATGAAAAACTGTTTTTT; cdr3_aa: CASSPMGATNEKLFF
v_call: TRBV7-2; clone_size: few; j_call: TRBJ1-5; d_call: TRBD1; cdr3_length: 16; cdr3_nt: TGTGCCAGCAGCCTCGAGACAGGGAATCGCAATCAGCCCCAGCATTTT; cdr3_aa: CASSLETGNRNQPQHF
v_call: TRBV27; clone_size: NA; j_call: TRBJ2-3; d_call: NA; cdr3_length: 16; cdr3_nt: TGTGCCAGCAGTTCATCTAAAGACAGTCCCGGCGATACGCAGTATTTT; cdr3_aa: CASSSSKDSPGDTQYF
v_call: TRBV12-3/TRBV12-4; clone_size: NA; j_call: TRBJ2-1; d_call: TRBD2; cdr3_length: 18; cdr3_nt: TGTGCCAGCAGTTTGCGTAGCGGGGGGCCAAGCTCCTACAATGAGCAGTTCTTC; cdr3_aa: CASSLRSGGPSSYNEQFF
v_call: TRBV2; clone_size: NA; j_call: TRBJ2-5; d_call: NA; cdr3_length: 13; cdr3_nt: TGTGCCAGCAGGCAAGTGGGGGTGAATGAGCAGTACTTC; cdr3_aa: CASRQVGVNEQYF
v_call: TRBV12-3/TRBV12-4; clone_size: NA; j_call: TRBJ1-5; d_call: NA; cdr3_length: 15; cdr3_nt: TGTGCCAGCAGTCGTATTGGGGCCGGCAATCAGCCCCAGCATTTT; cdr3_aa: CASSRIGAGNQPQHF
v_call: TRBV20-1; clone_size: few; j_call: TRBJ2-5; d_call: TRBD2; cdr3_length: 15; cdr3_nt: TGCAGTGCTAGAGATCAGGAGCGGGGGACGGAGACCCAGTACTTC; cdr3_aa: CSARDQERGTETQYF
v_call: TRBV29-1; clone_size: few; j_call: TRBJ1-1; d_call: TRBD1; cdr3_length: 13; cdr3_nt: TGCAGCGGGGGCCAGGGGGCGCACACTGAAGCTTTCTTT; cdr3_aa: CSGGQGAHTEAFF
v_call: TRBV7-9; clone_size: few; j_call: TRBJ2-3; d_call: TRBD2; cdr3_length: 15; cdr3_nt: TGTGCCAGCAGCTTAAAGCGGGGGGTCACAGATACGCAGTATTTT; cdr3_aa: CASSLKRGVTDTQYF
v_call: TRBV3-1; clone_size: many; j_call: TRBJ2-1; d_call: TRBD2; cdr3_length: 16; cdr3_nt: TGTGCCAGCAGCCAAGCCCTACTAGCGGGCCGCAATGAGCAGTTCTTC; cdr3_aa: CASSQALLAGRNEQFF
v_call: TRBV4-2; clone_size: few; j_call: TRBJ2-5; d_call: TRBD1; cdr3_length: 14; cdr3_nt: TGTGCCAGCAGCCCCGCGACAGGGATGGAGACCCAGTACTTC; cdr3_aa: CASSPATGMETQYF
v_call: TRBV11-2; clone_size: few; j_call: TRBJ2-5; d_call: NA; cdr3_length: 15; cdr3_nt: TGTGCCAGCAGCTTAGACGGGCTAGCTTCGCAGACCCAGTACTTC; cdr3_aa: CASSLDGLASQTQYF
v_call: TRBV9; clone_size: NA; j_call: TRBJ2-7; d_call: NA; cdr3_length: 12; cdr3_nt: TGTGCCAGCAGCGTAAATTCCTACGAGCAGTACTTC; cdr3_aa: CASSVNSYEQYF
v_call: TRBV20-1; clone_size: many; j_call: TRBJ2-1; d_call: TRBD2; cdr3_length: 14; cdr3_nt: TGCAGTATGGATAGCGGGGGGGATGATATTGAGCAGTTCTTC; cdr3_aa: CSMDSGGDDIEQFF
v_call: TRBV20-1; clone_size: many; j_call: TRBJ2-1; d_call: NA; cdr3_length: 17; cdr3_nt: TGCAGTGCTAGAGATGGGACATATCGGGGAACCTACAATGAGCAGTTCTTC; cdr3_aa: CSARDGTYRGTYNEQFF
v_call: TRBV28; clone_size: NA; j_call: TRBJ1-1; d_call: NA; cdr3_length: 12; cdr3_nt: TGTGCCAGCACCCCGGGGGGCTGGCGAGCTTTCTTT; cdr3_aa: CASTPGGWRAFF
v_call: TRBV2; clone_size: few; j_call: TRBJ2-7; d_call: NA; cdr3_length: 14; cdr3_nt: TGTGCCAGCAGTTCCGAGCGAAGCTCCTACGAGCAGTACTTC; cdr3_aa: CASSSERSSYEQYF
v_call: TRBV20-1; clone_size: few; j_call: TRBJ2-3; d_call: TRBD1; cdr3_length: 14; cdr3_nt: TGCAGTGCTAGGCTGACAGGGAGCACAGATACGCAGTATTTT; cdr3_aa: CSARLTGSTDTQYF
v_call: TRBV20-1; clone_size: NA; j_call: TRBJ2-1; d_call: NA; cdr3_length: 15; cdr3_nt: TGCAGTGCTAGGGCGGGGGCGAGCTCCTACAATGAGCAGTTCTTC; cdr3_aa: CSARAGASSYNEQFF
v_call: TRBV29-1; clone_size: many; j_call: TRBJ2-5; d_call: TRBD2; cdr3_length: 16; cdr3_nt: TGCAGCGTTGAATGGGCTAGCGGGGGGACTCAAGAGACCCAGTACTTC; cdr3_aa: CSVEWASGGTQETQYF
v_call: TRBV7-3; clone_size: NA; j_call: TRBJ1-1; d_call: NA; cdr3_length: 15; cdr3_nt: TGTGCCAGCAGCCTTGGGTCCGGGACGAACACTGAAGCTTTCTTT; cdr3_aa: CASSLGSGTNTEAFF
v_call: TRBV5-1; clone_size: many; j_call: TRBJ1-2; d_call: NA; cdr3_length: 14; cdr3_nt: TGCGCCAGCAGCTTGGATGGGCCCAGGGATGGCTACACCTTC; cdr3_aa: CASSLDGPRDGYTF
v_call: TRBV20-1; clone_size: NA; j_call: TRBJ2-7; d_call: TRBD1; cdr3_length: 12; cdr3_nt: TGCAGTGGGACAGGCCCTTCCTGCGAGCAGTACTTC; cdr3_aa: CSGTGPSCEQYF
v_call: TRBV30; clone_size: NA; j_call: TRBJ2-3; d_call: NA; cdr3_length: 12; cdr3_nt: TGTGCCTGGAGTGTACAAGCAGATACGCAGTATTTT; cdr3_aa: CAWSVQADTQYF
v_call: TRBV29-1; clone_size: NA; j_call: TRBJ2-5; d_call: TRBD1; cdr3_length: 15; cdr3_nt: TGCAGCGTTGAGCAGGGGGAGAGACAAGGCTATGAGCAGTACTTC; cdr3_aa: CSVEQGERQGYEQYF
v_call: TRBV2; clone_size: few; j_call: TRBJ1-2; d_call: NA; cdr3_length: 14; cdr3_nt: TGTGCCAGCAGTGTCGATGGCCTTTCATATGGCTACACCTTC; cdr3_aa: CASSVDGLSYGYTF
v_call: TRBV5-1; clone_size: NA; j_call: TRBJ1-2; d_call: NA; cdr3_length: 17; cdr3_nt: TGCGCCAGCAGCCCCCGAAGGGTCAGTCTTTTGAACTATGGCTACACCTTC; cdr3_aa: CASSPRRVSLLNYGYTF
v_call: TRBV4-3; clone_size: few; j_call: TRBJ2-5; d_call: NA; cdr3_length: 14; cdr3_nt: TGCGCCAGCAGCCAAGGCCGGAGGGAGGTGACCCAGTACTTC; cdr3_aa: CASSQGRREVTQYF
v_call: TRBV12-3/TRBV12-4; clone_size: NA; j_call: TRBJ1-2; d_call: TRBD1; cdr3_length: 15; cdr3_nt: TGTGCCAGCAGTTTAGGAGCAGGGGGCCGTTTGGGCTACACCTTC; cdr3_aa: CASSLGAGGRLGYTF